Listed here are 32 T cell receptor beta chains from one sample, sequenced in a study of CD8+CD57+ T cells in acquired aplastic anemia. Profiles of TCR beta VDJ and CDR3 were generated from a genomic DNA template. From the reads, TCRdb called clonotypes with MiXCR, one entry per CDR3 protein. The sample records some 210,000 distinct CDR3 sequences, over 55% being singletons. Sequencing used sorted CD4+, CD8+, or CD8+CD57+ T cells (not recorded which) from PBMCs. The receptor source for this set is a human donor in good health.

The chain has TRBV6-5 and TRBJ1-1; no definite D call. Per the germline V gene, CDR1 is MNHEY and CDR2 is SVGAGI. The CDR3 extends over 13 amino acids. Trimming shortened V by 2 bases and J by 5 bases, and 9 bases separated the two germline ends. The CDR3 DNA is TGTGCCAGCAGTTACGATGGGTTTACTGAAGCTTTCTTT. Translation gives CASSYDGFTEAFF.

In its sample, this clonotype was seen a few times. This sequence joins TRBV20-1 and TRBJ2-5; 8 positions agree with TRBD1. There are 12 residues in the CDR3. Germline-derived CDR1 and CDR2 are DFQATT and SNEGSKA (reference sequence). The V and J ends lost 1 base and 5 bases, in that order; junction bases with no gene match: 0. CDR3 amino acids: CSARGDRETQYF. The CDR3 nucleotides read TGCAGTGCTAGAGGGGACAGGGAGACCCAGTACTTC.

Here the CDR3 DNA reads TGTGCCAGCAGCTTAGTTGGGGACAGGGAAGGAACTAATGAAAAACTGTTTTTT. This codes for CASSLVGDREGTNEKLFF. The chain carries TRBV7-9 and TRBJ1-4, with 9 bases that match TRBD1. Germline V gene sequence: CDR1 SEHNR, CDR2 FQNEAQ (reference sequence). The CDR3 covers 18 residues. V was clipped by 1 base and J by 1 base; unmatched bases: 7.

This clonotype was observed many times. The J gene is TRBJ1-3, the V gene TRBV6-5, with 7 bases fitting TRBD1. The CDR3 sequence is 16 residues long. Germline V gives CDR1 MNHEY, CDR2 SVGAGI. Trimming cost V 5 bases and J 0 bases; bases outside gene matches: 7. DNA for the CDR3: TGTGCCAGCAGTCGCGGGACAGCCGACTCTGGAAACACCATATATTTT. Amino acid sequence: CASSRGTADSGNTIYF.

The CDR3 protein is CASRRAGTGSRRAYNEQFF. In DNA form, the CDR3 reads TGCGCCAGCAGGCGAGCCGGGACAGGTAGTCGGCGCGCCTACAATGAGCAGTTCTTC. The rearrangement joins TRBV5-1 to TRBJ2-1; TRBD1 matches at 8 bases. This CDR3 has 19 amino acids. Looked up from germline, CDR1 is SGHRS and CDR2 is YFSETQ. J gave up 2 bases and V 5 bases, and 18 bases lay outside the gene matches.

This clonotype was detected a few times. The rearrangement joins TRBV6-5 to TRBJ2-7, with TRBD2 as a possible D gene (6 bases). The ends were cut back, 2 bases at V and 4 bases at J, with 12 bases in the middle. This CDR3 has 14 amino acids. CDR1 MNHEY and CDR2 SVGAGI come from the germline V gene. The CDR3 spells CASSYGGTGYEQYF. CDR3 coding DNA: TGTGCCAGCAGTTACGGAGGGACGGGTTACGAGCAGTACTTC.

J is TRBJ2-5 and V is TRBV19; 13 positions agree with TRBD2. The ends lost 6 bases at V and 4 bases at J; junction bases unmatched: 8. Germline V lookup: CDR1 LNHDA, CDR2 SQIVND (reference sequence). The CDR3 extends over 16 amino acids. This chain's CDR3 is CASSLQTSGGSETQYF. The CDR3 nucleotides read TGTGCCAGTAGCCTCCAGACTAGCGGGGGGTCAGAGACCCAGTACTTC. The whole variable domain, filled in from reference TRBV19 and TRBJ2-5, reads DGGITQSPKYLFRKEGQNVTLSCEQNLNHDAMYWYRQDPGQGLRLIYYSQIVNDFQKGDIAEGYSVSREKKESFPLTVTSAQKNPTAFYLCASSLQTSGGSETQYFGPGTRLLVL.

This chain uses TRBV19 with TRBJ1-4, with D perhaps matching TRBD1 (5 bases). The V end was cut by 6 bases, the J end by 4 bases, with 12 bases between. The CDR3 loop spans 14 amino acids. Germline V lookup: CDR1 LNHDA, CDR2 SQIVND (reference sequence). The CDR3 DNA follows: TGTGCCAGTAGCCCAGGGTCACATAATGAAAAACTGTTTTTT. Its translation is CASSPGSHNEKLFF.

The chain couples TRBV10-2 to TRBJ1-1; D possibly corresponds to TRBD1 (6 bases). In germline, CDR1 is WSHSY, CDR2 SAAADI. V lost 8 bases and J 1 base, leaving 8 bases between the germline ends. The CDR3 is 12 amino acids. The CDR3 sequence: CASPTGNTEAFF. The CDR3 DNA sequence: TGCGCCAGCCCGACAGGGAACACTGAAGCTTTCTTT.

The CDR3 spells CATSSPGLTDYEQYF. As DNA, the CDR3 is TGTGCCACCAGCAGTCCCGGGCTTACCGACTACGAGCAGTACTTC. The rearrangement uses TRBV15 and TRBJ2-7; the D is unclear. V was shortened by 3 bases and J by 3 bases, with 15 bases between the two germline ends. The germline V gene encodes CDR1 LNHNV and CDR2 YYDKDF (reference sequence). The CDR3 covers 15 residues.

The chain employs TRBV19 and TRBJ1-1; no definite D call. V lost 0 bases, J lost 1 base, and 3 bases lay in between. The CDR3 length is 13 residues. Germline V gives CDR1 LNHDA, CDR2 SQIVND (reference sequence). The CDR3, as DNA: TGTGCCAGTAGTATAGAAGGGAACACTGAAGCTTTCTTT. Translating gives CASSIEGNTEAFF.

The gene calls are TRBV7-9 and TRBJ2-1; D is uncertain. The CDR3 runs to 14 residues. Trimming took 3 bases from V and 2 from J, leaving 8 bases between them. The germline gives CDR1 SEHNR, CDR2 FQNEAQ (reference sequence). CDR3 loop: CASSFSSPYNEQFF. The CDR3 DNA sequence: TGTGCCAGCAGCTTTTCGTCGCCCTACAATGAGCAGTTCTTC.

This clonotype was detected many times. V usage is TRBV7-9 and J usage is TRBJ1-1, with D unclear. Germline-derived CDR1 and CDR2 are SEHNR and FQNEAQ (reference sequence). Between the trimmed V and J ends, which lost 0 bases and 6 bases, there was a span of 5 bases. This CDR3 contains 12 residues. The CDR3 spells CASSLAGPEAFF. The CDR3 nucleotides are TGTGCCAGCAGCTTAGCAGGTCCTGAAGCTTTCTTT.

The chain carries TRBV7-2 and TRBJ2-3; 16 nucleotides agree with TRBD2. Unmatched junction bases numbered 9, after V lost 2 bases and J lost 4 bases. The CDR3 extends over 19 amino acids. Per the germline V gene, CDR1 is SGHTA and CDR2 is FQGNSA. The DNA for the CDR3 is TGTGCCAGCAGCTTATACGGGACTAGCGGGAGGGCCATCGCAGATACGCAGTATTTT. Protein product: CASSLYGTSGRAIADTQYF.

This clonotype came up many times. The chain links TRBV20-1 to TRBJ2-7; D may match TRBD1 or TRBD2 (6 bases each). V lost 5 bases and J lost 4, with 15 bases in between. CDR3 size: 13 residues. Germline values: CDR1 DFQATT, CDR2 SNEGSKA (reference sequence). The CDR3 loop is CSARGRKDYEQYF. In DNA form, the CDR3 reads TGCAGTGCTCGGGGGCGGAAGGATTACGAGCAGTACTTC.

Turning to this clonotype: The junction and the germline gene differ at one end; a read error may be behind it. This chain links TRBV10-3 with TRBJ2-7; D may be TRBD1 (5 bases). Germline V lookup: CDR1 ENHRY, CDR2 SYGVKD. This CDR3 region has 14 residues. The CDR3 region has the DNA TGTGCCAGCAGTTACTCCCAGGGCTCCTACGAGCAGTACTTC. It is translated as CASSYSQGSYEQYF.

This sequence joins TRBV19 and TRBJ2-5; TRBD2 matches 7 bases. This CDR3 comprises 12 residues. Germline V CDR1 and CDR2: LNHDA, SQIVND (reference sequence). V dropped 9 bases and J dropped 4; count of bases not matched to a gene: 5. CDR3 residues: CASGGWGETQYF. The CDR3 DNA follows: TGTGCCAGCGGGGGGTGGGGAGAGACCCAGTACTTC.

This sequence joins TRBV10-3 and TRBJ2-3; 8 bases are shared with TRBD2. With 9 bases clipped from V and 2 bases from J, the junction kept 10 bases outside the gene matches. The germline V gene encodes CDR1 ENHRY and CDR2 SYGVKD. The CDR3 runs 15 residues. The CDR3 coding sequence is TGTGCCATTCGGGCTTTAGCGGGGATCACAGATACGCAGTATTTT. Its translation is CAIRALAGITDTQYF.

The chain recombines TRBV11-3 with TRBJ1-2; D is unclear. Deletions cut 1 base from V and 5 bases from J, with 8 bases between. Germline V gives CDR1 SGHNT, CDR2 YENEEA. The CDR3 contains 13 residues. This CDR3 reads CASSLGTWYGYTF. In nucleotides, the CDR3 is TGTGCCAGCAGCTTAGGGACGTGGTATGGCTACACCTTC.

This clonotype was seen once. V gene TRBV24-1 combines with J gene TRBJ1-5, with D unclear. The CDR3 sequence is 13 residues long. V shed 8 bases and J shed 2 bases, with 9 bases lying between them. Germline V gene lookup returns CDR1 KGHDR and CDR2 SFDVKD. DNA for the CDR3: TGTGCCACCAACCGGGGTGGCAATCAGCCCCAGCATTTT. It specifies CATNRGGNQPQHF.

The chain employs TRBV12-3 or TRBV12-4 and TRBJ1-1; D remains ambiguous. Trimming shortened V by 4 bases and J by 10 bases, and 13 bases separated the two germline ends. The CDR3 loop spans 12 amino acids. CDR3 sequence: CASSYSSGVAFF. The CDR3, as DNA: TGTGCCAGCAGTTACTCGAGTGGGGTAGCTTTCTTT.

This clonotype was detected only a few times. J is TRBJ2-2 and V is TRBV5-5; a weak D match, TRBD1 (6 bases). Looked up from germline, CDR1 is SGHKS and CDR2 is YYEKEE (reference sequence). Trimming shortened V by 4 bases and J by 7 bases, and 11 bases separated the two germline ends. There are 13 residues in the CDR3. The CDR3 nucleotides are TGTGCCAGCAGCACGGGACAAAACGGGGAGCTGTTTTTT. This codes for CASSTGQNGELFF.

This chain connects TRBV7-9 to TRBJ1-1, with 9 bases identical to TRBD1. The CDR3 runs to 15 residues. Germline V CDR1 and CDR2: SEHNR, FQNEAQ (reference sequence). V dropped 4 bases and J dropped 6; count of bases not matched to a gene: 9. CDR3 loop: CASSWDRDRDSEAFF. The CDR3 nucleotides are TGTGCCAGCAGCTGGGACCGGGACAGGGACTCTGAAGCTTTCTTT.

This chain joins TRBV4-1 and TRBJ2-7; possibly TRBD1 for D (6 bases). V was shortened by 0 bases and J by 5 bases, with 14 bases between the two germline ends. Germline lookup yields CDR1 MGHRA and CDR2 YSYEKL. The CDR3 consists of 15 residues. The CDR3 sequence: CASSQDGRGTDEQYF. CDR3 DNA: TGCGCCAGCAGCCAAGATGGCAGGGGAACTGACGAGCAGTACTTC.

This clonotype was counted once. The chain couples TRBV6-5 to TRBJ2-5; D possibly corresponds to TRBD2 (7 bases). CDR1 MNHEY and CDR2 SVGAGI come from the germline V gene. Trimming stripped 6 bases from V and 5 bases from J, with 16 bases between. This CDR3 is built from 14 residues. This chain's CDR3 is CASSPGGLGETQYF. The CDR3 region has the DNA TGTGCCAGCAGCCCGGGGGGCCTTGGGGAGACCCAGTACTTC.

This clonotype was seen a single time. The genes are TRBV15 and TRBJ2-1; perhaps TRBD2 as D (5 bases). V was trimmed by 0 bases and J by 4 bases, leaving 10 bases between them. CDR3 length: 15 amino acids. Germline V lookup: CDR1 LNHNV, CDR2 YYDKDF (reference sequence). In DNA, the CDR3 is TGTGCCACCAGCAGAGATTCCGGGAATTACAATGAGCAGTTCTTC. Its protein product is CATSRDSGNYNEQFF.

This clonotype was counted ten times or more. The V call is TRBV18, the J call TRBJ2-2; D might be TRBD1 (5 bases). V dropped 6 bases and J dropped 3 bases, with 17 bases sitting between them. Germline-derived CDR1 and CDR2 are KGHSH and LQKENI. The CDR3 has 16 residues. The CDR3 DNA reads as TGTGCCAGCTCCCCGTACGCAGGGCCGGACACCGGGGAGCTGTTTTTT. Translating it yields CASSPYAGPDTGELFF.

This chain uses TRBV20-1 with TRBJ2-7; 12 bases line up with TRBD1. CDR1 is DFQATT, CDR2 SNEGSKA, per germline (reference sequence). The CDR3 covers 15 residues. With 0 bases clipped from V and 5 bases from J, the junction kept 5 bases outside the gene matches. The CDR3 protein is CSARDGGTGGHEQYF. Written as DNA, the CDR3 is TGCAGTGCTAGAGATGGGGGGACAGGGGGCCACGAGCAGTACTTC.

A note on this clonotype: One end of the junction is discordant with germline, which a read error may explain. The rearrangement uses TRBV7-3 and TRBJ2-7, with D possibly TRBD1 on 7 matching bases. CDR1 is SGHTA and CDR2 is FQGTGA in the germline V gene. The CDR3 has 14 amino acids. The CDR3 coding sequence is TGCGCCAGCAGCTTGGCGGGACAGTCCTACGAGCAGTACTTC. Translated, it gives CASSLAGQSYEQYF. The variable domain in full, completed from reference TRBV7-3 and TRBJ2-7, reads GAGVSQTPSNKVTEKGKYVELRCDPISGHTALYWYRQSLGQGPEFLIYFQGTGAADDSGLPNDRFFAVRPEGSVSTLKIQRTERGDSAVYLCASSLAGQSYEQYFGPGTRLTVT.

The chain has TRBV2 and TRBJ2-7; TRBD2 matches 7 bases. CDR3 length equals 13 residues. Germline-derived CDR1 and CDR2 are SNHLY and FYNNEI. Trimming removed 4 bases from V and 5 bases from J; junction bases left unmatched: 5. CDR3 protein: CASSGVGRHEQYF. As DNA, the CDR3 is TGTGCCAGCAGTGGCGTCGGGAGGCACGAGCAGTACTTC.

This clonotype was picked up one time. The chain couples TRBV15 to TRBJ1-4, with 8 bases aligning to TRBD1. V shed 4 bases, J shed 10 bases, and the junction held 5 bases outside the gene matches. This CDR3 is 13 amino acids long. Germline-derived CDR1 and CDR2 are LNHNV and YYDKDF (reference sequence). The CDR3 DNA reads as TGTGCCACCAGCACGGACAGGGTTGGAAAACTGTTTTTT. The encoded protein is CATSTDRVGKLFF.

About this clonotype itself: Germline is not matched at one junction end, which may reflect a read error. This sequence joins TRBV3-1 and TRBJ1-4; the match to TRBD1 covers 8 bases. Germline CDR1 reads LGHDT; CDR2 reads YNNKEL (reference sequence). The CDR3 is 16 residues long. CDR3 in DNA: TGTGTCAGCAGCCCCACAGACAGGGGAACTAATGAAAAACTGTTTTTT. This sequence encodes CVSSPTDRGTNEKLFF.